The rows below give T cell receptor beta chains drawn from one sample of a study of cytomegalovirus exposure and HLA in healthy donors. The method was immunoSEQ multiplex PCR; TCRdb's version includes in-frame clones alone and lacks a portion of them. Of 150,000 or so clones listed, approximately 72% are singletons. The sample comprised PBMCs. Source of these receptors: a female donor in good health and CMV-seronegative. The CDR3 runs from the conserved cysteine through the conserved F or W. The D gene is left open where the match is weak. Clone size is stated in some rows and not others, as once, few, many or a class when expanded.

CDR3 DNA: TGTGCCTGGACCGTGAGGGTTACGGGCAATCAGCCCCAGCATTTT
CDR3 protein: CAWTVRVTGNQPQHF
V gene: TRBV30
clone size: .
J gene: TRBJ1-5
D gene: .

CDR3 DNA: TGTGCCCGACAGGAGAGCTCTGGAAACACCATATATTTT
CDR3 protein: CARQESSGNTIYF
V gene: TRBV30
clone size: .
J gene: TRBJ1-3
D gene: .

CDR3 DNA: TGTGCCAGCAGCGTCACCGGGAACAACAATGAGCAGTTCTTC
CDR3 protein: CASSVTGNNNEQFF
V gene: TRBV9
clone size: once
J gene: TRBJ2-1
D gene: .

CDR3 DNA: TGTGCCAGCGATCTAGCGGGGGGTCCTTACGAGCAGTACTTC
CDR3 protein: CASDLAGGPYEQYF
V gene: TRBV6-1
clone size: .
J gene: TRBJ2-7
D gene: TRBD2

CDR3 DNA: TGTGCCAGTAGTACCCCCGGGACTAGCGGGGGCTACGAGCAGTACTTC
CDR3 protein: CASSTPGTSGGYEQYF
V gene: TRBV19
clone size: .
J gene: TRBJ2-7
D gene: TRBD2

CDR3 DNA: TGTGCCTGGAGTATCGGGAGAGGGAGGTGGGAGACCCAGTACTTC
CDR3 protein: CAWSIGRGRWETQYF
V gene: TRBV30
clone size: .
J gene: TRBJ2-5
D gene: .

CDR3 DNA: TGTGCCAGCAGTGAAACGACAGGGCGGACTGAAGCTTTCTTT
CDR3 protein: CASSETTGRTEAFF
V gene: TRBV6-1
clone size: .
J gene: TRBJ1-1
D gene: TRBD1

CDR3 DNA: TGTGCCAGCAGTGAGCTAGCGGGAGTGAAGCAGTACTTC
CDR3 protein: CASSELAGVKQYF
V gene: TRBV6-4
clone size: .
J gene: TRBJ2-7
D gene: TRBD2

CDR3 DNA: TGTGCCAGCAGTTTCCAAACGACAGGGGTGGGCACTGAAGCTTTCTTT
CDR3 protein: CASSFQTTGVGTEAFF
V gene: TRBV7-3
clone size: .
J gene: TRBJ1-1
D gene: TRBD1

CDR3 DNA: TGTGCCAGCAGCTTCAGTCTCCGGGACAGGGAACCCCTTAAGCATTTT
CDR3 protein: CASSFSLRDREPLKHF
V gene: TRBV7-2
clone size: .
J gene: TRBJ1-5
D gene: TRBD1

CDR3 DNA: TGTGCCTGGAGTAGGGACAGGGGGCACGGTGAGCAGTTCTTC
CDR3 protein: CAWSRDRGHGEQFF
V gene: TRBV30
clone size: once
J gene: TRBJ2-1
D gene: TRBD1

CDR3 DNA: TGTGCCAGCAACCCCTACGGGACAGGGGGCTACACCTTC
CDR3 protein: CASNPYGTGGYTF
V gene: TRBV2
clone size: .
J gene: TRBJ1-2
D gene: TRBD1

CDR3 DNA: TGCAGCGTTGTAAACATTTACAGGGAGCAGTACTTC
CDR3 protein: CSVVNIYREQYF
V gene: TRBV29-1
clone size: .
J gene: TRBJ2-7
D gene: .

CDR3 DNA: TGTGCCTGGAGTGTATTCGCGGGACAGTTTATGAACACTGAAGCTTTCTTT
CDR3 protein: CAWSVFAGQFMNTEAFF
V gene: TRBV30
clone size: .
J gene: TRBJ1-1
D gene: TRBD1

CDR3 DNA: TGTGCCAGCAGGGCAACACAGGGGCGACAAGAGACCCAGTACTTC
CDR3 protein: CASRATQGRQETQYF
V gene: TRBV6-1
clone size: few
J gene: TRBJ2-5
D gene: TRBD1

CDR3 DNA: TGTGCCAGCAGCGGACAGGCAATCTCTGGAAACACCATATATTTT
CDR3 protein: CASSGQAISGNTIYF
V gene: TRBV2
clone size: .
J gene: TRBJ1-3
D gene: TRBD1

CDR3 DNA: TGTGCCAGCAGTTACAGGCGGGGTGCCTACGAGCAGTACTTC
CDR3 protein: CASSYRRGAYEQYF
V gene: TRBV6-5
clone size: .
J gene: TRBJ2-7
D gene: .

CDR3 DNA: TGTGCCATCATCTGTGTTGGGACAGGGACTATTCGAGGCACCGGGGAGCTGTTTTTT
CDR3 protein: CAIICVGTGTIRGTGELFF
V gene: TRBV10-3
clone size: .
J gene: TRBJ2-2
D gene: TRBD1

CDR3 DNA: TGTGCCAGCAGTGAAAAGATCAGGGTGGGCAATGAGCAGTTCTTC
CDR3 protein: CASSEKIRVGNEQFF
V gene: TRBV6-1
clone size: .
J gene: TRBJ2-1
D gene: .

CDR3 DNA: TGTGCCAGCAGTTGGAGGGCCGGAGCCTATGCTAATGAAAAACTGTTTTTT
CDR3 protein: CASSWRAGAYANEKLFF
V gene: TRBV27
clone size: once
J gene: TRBJ1-4
D gene: .

CDR3 DNA: TGTGCCAGCAGCTTACCCGGGGGACCGGCTTCGCAAGCTTTCTTT
CDR3 protein: CASSLPGGPASQAFF
V gene: TRBV7-9
clone size: .
J gene: TRBJ1-1
D gene: .

CDR3 DNA: TGTGCCAGCTCACAATCAGGGGGCCTAGAGCCCCAGCATTTT
CDR3 protein: CASSQSGGLEPQHF
V gene: TRBV18
clone size: once
J gene: TRBJ1-5
D gene: TRBD1

CDR3 DNA: TGCGCCAGCAGCCAGCTGAGGACTAGCGGGGGGCTGGTCACAGATACGCAGTATTTT
CDR3 protein: CASSQLRTSGGLVTDTQYF
V gene: TRBV4-1
clone size: .
J gene: TRBJ2-3
D gene: TRBD2

CDR3 DNA: TGTGCCAGCACCCTCGGAGGGGAGGCCGGCTACGAGCAGTACTTC
CDR3 protein: CASTLGGEAGYEQYF
V gene: TRBV9
clone size: .
J gene: TRBJ2-7
D gene: .

CDR3 DNA: TGTTCCAGCAGCTTAAGCACAGACGGCTACACCTTC
CDR3 protein: CSSSLSTDGYTF
V gene: TRBV7-9
clone size: once
J gene: TRBJ1-2
D gene: .

CDR3 DNA: TGTGCCAGCAGCTCCAACAGGCTAACCAACTATGGCTACACCTTC
CDR3 protein: CASSSNRLTNYGYTF
V gene: TRBV7-3
clone size: .
J gene: TRBJ1-2
D gene: .

CDR3 DNA: TGCAGCGTTGAGGGGACAGGCGGGCAGCCCCAGCATTTT
CDR3 protein: CSVEGTGGQPQHF
V gene: TRBV29-1
clone size: .
J gene: TRBJ1-5
D gene: TRBD1

CDR3 DNA: TGTGCCAGCAACCCAGTGGCAGGGGGCCCCGTAGAAGGCTACACCTTC
CDR3 protein: CASNPVAGGPVEGYTF
V gene: TRBV7-3
clone size: few
J gene: TRBJ1-2
D gene: TRBD1

CDR3 DNA: TGCGCCAGCAGCCAAGACGCGGGACAAGAGACCCAGTACTTC
CDR3 protein: CASSQDAGQETQYF
V gene: TRBV5-1
clone size: .
J gene: TRBJ2-5
D gene: .

CDR3 DNA: TGTGCCAGCAGTCCCGAGGGACACCTTTTT
CDR3 protein: CASSPEGHLF
V gene: TRBV6-9
clone size: .
J gene: TRBJ1-1
D gene: .

CDR3 DNA: TGTGCCTGGAGTGGGGGGGTAGGGAATCAGCCCCAGCATTTT
CDR3 protein: CAWSGGVGNQPQHF
V gene: TRBV30
clone size: few
J gene: TRBJ1-5
D gene: .

CDR3 DNA: TGCGCCAGCCAACCCGGTCCCCCATTTACTTCACCCCTCCACTTT
CDR3 protein: CASQPGPPFTSPLHF
V gene: TRBV19
clone size: .
J gene: TRBJ1-6
D gene: .

CDR3 DNA: TGCGCCAGCAGTGAAGCGGGGGCTGGCGAGACCCAGTACTTC
CDR3 protein: CASSEAGAGETQYF
V gene: TRBV10-1
clone size: few
J gene: TRBJ2-5
D gene: TRBD2

CDR3 DNA: TGTGCCAGCAGCTCAAGCCGGGGCACTGAAGCTTTCTTT
CDR3 protein: CASSSSRGTEAFF
V gene: TRBV7-3
clone size: .
J gene: TRBJ1-1
D gene: .

CDR3 DNA: TGCGCCAGCAGCCATCACTTGACAGTGCCATTCCTTAGCAATCAGCCCCAGCATTTT
CDR3 protein: CASSHHLTVPFLSNQPQHF
V gene: TRBV4-1
clone size: .
J gene: TRBJ1-5
D gene: .

CDR3 DNA: TGTGCCAGCAGTGGGACAGGGGGATTCTATGGCTACACCTTC
CDR3 protein: CASSGTGGFYGYTF
V gene: TRBV28
clone size: .
J gene: TRBJ1-2
D gene: TRBD1